This T cell receptor (beta chain) was captured by sequencing in a study of blood T cell repertoires in COVID-19. Assay: immunoSEQ multiplex PCR; the TCRdb copy retains only in-frame clones and omits some. The sample lists about 150,000 clones, about 89% seen once, with 0.45% to 0.65% in the top ten. The CDR3 contains 15 residues. The J segment lost 4 bases and the V segment lost 3 bases, leaving 4 bases of the junction unmatched. CDR1 is SGDLS, CDR2 YYNGEE, per germline. This clonotype was obtained from a middle-aged man with acute or convalescent COVID-19. The specimen sequenced was peripheral blood. V usage is TRBV9 and J usage is TRBJ2-3; 11 bases map to TRBD2. CDR3 DNA: TGTGCCAGCAGCGGTAGCGGGGGGGCTTCAGATACGCAGTATTTT. Translated: CASSGSGGASDTQYF.